These 15 T cell receptor beta chains share one sample of origin, sequenced in a study of regulatory T cells in long-lasting Graves disease. Sample time point: persistent/refractory GD, antithyroid drugs over 5 years with positive TRAb. Following extraction of RNA from PBMCs, that RNA was used to make the TCR library. For TCR beta, libraries came from iRepertoire HTBI primers and Arm-PCR of CDR3 regions. TCRdb reprocessed the multiplex PCR reads via MiXCR and lists one record per CDR3 protein. The table has 420,000 or so distinct CDR3 sequences, about a quarter seen once. This specimen consisted of peripheral blood mononuclear cells (PBMCs), obtained when the disease was refractory, from a patient treated with antithyroid drugs. Receptors were obtained from a female donor with Graves disease.

CDR3 nucleotide sequence: TGCAGTGCTCCCAAGGGGGTTGGGGATGAGCAGTTCTTC. This gives the protein CSAPKGVGDEQFF. The J gene is TRBJ2-1, the V gene TRBV20-1; D is perhaps TRBD1 (6 bases). Trimming took off 5 bases at V and 8 bases at J, with 16 bases between the two ends. Germline V CDR1 and CDR2: DFQATT, SNEGSKA (reference sequence). This CDR3 has 13 amino acids.

This clonotype was detected a few times. CDR3 DNA: TGTGCCAGCAGCTTTCCTTCAGGGGCCCCCTATGGCTACACCTTC. Protein sequence: CASSFPSGAPYGYTF. V is TRBV7-9 and J is TRBJ1-2, with a weak D call TRBD1 (6 bases). The CDR3 contains 15 residues. The germline V gene has CDR1 SEHNR and CDR2 FQNEAQ (reference sequence). Trimming left V 3 bases short and J 4 bases short, with 15 bases between.

This clonotype was detected many times. The chain links TRBV28 to TRBJ1-2, with D unresolved. The CDR3 totals 15 residues. The germline V and J ends were trimmed by 6 bases and 6 bases, with 20 bases remaining between them. Germline CDR1 reads MDHEN; CDR2 reads SYDVKM. CDR3 DNA sequence: TGTGCCAGCAGACGGGGAGCAGTGACGGGCCATGGCTACACCTTC. It yields the protein CASRRGAVTGHGYTF.

This clonotype was seen a handful of times. J is TRBJ1-2 and V is TRBV7-2; 10 nucleotides line up with TRBD1. This CDR3 has 15 amino acids. With 5 bases clipped from V and 4 bases from J, the junction kept 7 bases outside the gene matches. Germline loops: CDR1 SGHTA, CDR2 FQGNSA. The CDR3 sequence: CASSVDRGLGYGYTF. Here the CDR3 DNA reads TGTGCCAGCAGCGTCGACAGGGGGCTGGGCTATGGCTACACCTTC.

There are a few counts of this clonotype. This chain joins TRBV2 and TRBJ2-3, with D possibly matching TRBD2 (5 bases). Deletions cut 1 base from V and 0 bases from J, with 11 bases between. Germline values: CDR1 SNHLY, CDR2 FYNNEI. The CDR3 covers 16 residues. This CDR3 reads CASSEVSRTSTDTQYF. Here the CDR3 DNA reads TGTGCCAGCAGTGAAGTATCCAGGACTAGCACAGATACGCAGTATTTT.

The chain employs TRBV25-1 and TRBJ2-5; D ambiguous. V was trimmed by 8 bases and J by 5 bases, leaving 18 bases between them. Germline values: CDR1 MGHDK, CDR2 SYGVNS. This CDR3 has 14 residues. CDR3 region: CASAFSLGPETQYF. The CDR3 DNA reads TGTGCCAGCGCCTTCTCTCTGGGCCCCGAGACCCAGTACTTC.

V and J are TRBV14 and TRBJ2-7; no reliable D call. Germline CDR1 and CDR2: SGHDN and FVKESK. V was pared by 1 base and J by 3 bases, with 10 bases between. CDR3 length equals 14 residues. Here the CDR3 reads CASSQVKGNYEQYF. The CDR3 coding sequence is TGTGCCAGCAGCCAAGTAAAGGGAAACTACGAGCAGTACTTC.

This sequence joins TRBV5-1 and TRBJ2-5; D possibly corresponds to TRBD2 (6 bases). TRBJ2-7 explains the end of the DNA better; the J call may be wrong. This CDR3 contains 15 residues. Germline CDR1 and CDR2: SGHRS and YFSETQ. The CDR3: CASSFTAGGTYEQYF. For the CDR3, the DNA is TGCGCCAGCAGCTTTACAGCCGGGGGTACCTACGAGCAGTACTTC.

On this clonotype itself: The junction shows a germline mismatch at one end, possibly a read error. The chain employs TRBV10-3 and TRBJ2-3, with TRBD2 matching 11 bases. CDR1 and CDR2 from the germline V gene are ENHRY and SYGVKD. This CDR3 is built from 16 residues. Here the CDR3 reads CAIRKTSGTSTGTQYF. The CDR3 region has the DNA TGTGCCATCAGGAAGACTAGCGGGACTAGCACAGGTACGCAGTATTTT.

CDR3: CATRRETGVGAKNIQYF. The CDR3 coding sequence is TGTGCCACCAGGAGGGAAACAGGGGTTGGAGCCAAAAACATTCAGTACTTC. The J gene is TRBJ2-4, the V gene TRBV15; 7 bases fit TRBD1. Germline-derived CDR1 and CDR2 are LNHNV and YYDKDF (reference sequence). V dropped 6 bases and J dropped 0; count of bases not matched to a gene: 11. The CDR3 covers 17 residues.

The sample holds many counts of this clonotype. V gene TRBV12-3 or TRBV12-4 combines with J gene TRBJ2-5, with 12 bases matching TRBD2. This CDR3 has 16 amino acids. Losses at the gene ends were 1 base for V and 5 bases for J; bases not matched to a gene: 5. The CDR3 sequence: CASSLVLAGGRETQYF. Written as DNA, the CDR3 is TGTGCCAGCAGTTTAGTACTAGCGGGAGGTCGGGAGACCCAGTACTTC.

This chain joins TRBV18 and TRBJ1-5; D unclear. The CDR3 has 13 residues. Trimming removed 3 bases from V and 4 bases from J, with 7 bases in between. Germline V gene data show CDR1 as KGHSH and CDR2 as LQKENI. CDR3 protein: CASSPSRNQPQHF. CDR3 nucleotides: TGTGCCAGCTCACCTTCCCGTAATCAGCCCCAGCATTTT.

This clonotype was seen a handful of times. This chain uses TRBV20-1 with TRBJ1-1; D not certain. The V end was cut by 3 bases, the J end by 7 bases, with 18 bases between. The germline V gene encodes CDR1 DFQATT and CDR2 SNEGSKA (reference sequence). The CDR3 has 14 amino acids. The CDR3 DNA reads as TGCAGTGCTAGTCAGTCGTCGCTTGTTTTTGAAGCTTTCTTT. It translates to CSASQSSLVFEAFF.

V gene TRBV28 combines with J gene TRBJ1-5; TRBD1 agrees at 8 bases. With 11 bases clipped from V and 1 base from J, the junction kept 13 bases outside the gene matches. Germline V lookup: CDR1 MDHEN, CDR2 SYDVKM. This CDR3 has 16 residues. The CDR3 coding sequence is TGTGCCGCAAAGACCTCAGGGGGCCGGAGCAATCAGCCCCAGCATTTT. Its protein product is CAAKTSGGRSNQPQHF.

The chain joins TRBV20-1 to TRBJ2-2, with D perhaps TRBD2 (5 bases). V lost 3 bases, J lost 5 bases, and 19 bases lay in between. The germline gives CDR1 DFQATT, CDR2 SNEGSKA (reference sequence). The CDR3 has 16 residues. The CDR3 here is CSASRLRAGKTGELFF. The CDR3 DNA reads TGCAGTGCTAGCCGCTTGAGGGCAGGAAAAACCGGGGAGCTGTTTTTT.